The rows below give T cell receptor beta chains drawn from one sample of a study of OX40 agonist ivuxolimab in advanced cancers. The data were produced by immunoSEQ multiplex PCR, yet TCRdb's version contains in-frame clones alone and is incomplete. The sample includes about 58,000 clones, approximately 87% of them seen just once. The input for sequencing was CD4+ or CD8+ T cells sorted from blood, taken in a trial of the OX40 agonist ivuxolimab. Receptors originate from an adult with an advanced solid tumor such as melanoma, head and neck, liver or kidney cancer. The CDR3 runs from the conserved cysteine through the conserved F or W.

TRBJ1-1 TRBV20-1 CSALTGGAAFF
TRBJ2-2 TRBV4-2 CASSQESSFLTGELFF
TRBJ2-1 TRBV21-1 CASSKRQGADNEQFF
TRBJ2-3 TRBV19 CASGDRTGDTQYF
TRBJ2-7 TRBV6-5 CASSRDAWGAYEQYF
TRBJ1-2 TRBV28 CASSLGLGTGTNYGYTF
TRBJ2-5 TRBV5-1 CASSPRLADQETQYF
TRBJ1-3 TRBV5-1 CASSLAQGGNTIYF
TRBJ2-3 TRBV6-1 CASRTEGTDTQYF
TRBJ2-6 TRBV11-1 CASSLGTGANVLTF
TRBJ1-1 TRBV7-9 CASSLRGAGDTEAFF
TRBJ2-1 TRBV20-1 CSARRRDEQFF
TRBJ1-5 TRBV6-4 CASSQKRVRSGQPQHF
TRBJ2-3 TRBV10-3 CAISDKDRGQDTQYF
TRBJ2-1 TRBV19 CASSTGQGTYNEQFF
TRBJ2-7 TRBV28 CASGAPGYEQYF
TRBJ1-5 TRBV21-1 CASNPDSSNQPQHF
TRBJ2-3 TRBV5-1 CASSLGTGDYTDTQYF
TRBJ1-5 TRBV6-5 CASSREHNQPQHF
TRBJ2-2 TRBV18 CASSRGDADTGELFF
TRBJ2-7 TRBV6-5 CASVGGVLLEQYF
TRBJ2-3 TRBV7-2 CASSSRPGNTQYF
TRBJ2-7 TRBV28 CASSLWRGGQYF
TRBJ1-5 TRBV28 CASGDQPQHF
TRBJ2-7 TRBV7-8 CASSSGSQRQYF
TRBJ2-5 TRBV7-7 CASSLDGQETQYF
TRBJ2-5 TRBV14 CASSQAGVEETQYF
TRBJ2-7 TRBV30 CAWSRVGEQYF
TRBJ2-1 TRBV19 CASKDNWAGGFYNEQFF
TRBJ2-3 TRBV7-2 CASSFDSDTQYF
TRBJ1-5 TRBV18 CASSPPGTPAVPQHF
TRBJ1-6 TRBV11-3 CASSPGLHSNSPLHF
TRBJ2-5 TRBV7-2 CASSFGRVGGQETQYF
TRBJ2-3 TRBV13 CASSFRTGTIDTQYF
TRBJ2-6 TRBV19 CASSQQSGANVLTF
TRBJ1-6 TRBV7-2 CASYGLGGSPLHF
TRBJ1-4 TRBV18 CASSLGQDNEKLFF
TRBJ1-5 TRBV28 CASNPKPGWPQHF
TRBJ2-5 TRBV28 CASRSSGSQETQYF
TRBJ2-5 TRBV11-1 CASSPITRGSGGGTQYF
TRBJ1-2 TRBV6-1 CASLGTGWPAYGYTF
TRBJ1-5 TRBV28 CASRPGGFNQPQHF
TRBJ1-2 TRBV6-1 CASSEGGYGYTF
TRBJ1-1 TRBV6-5 CASRPGTTNTEAFF
TRBJ2-7 TRBV6-5 CASRQSGRDEQYF
TRBJ1-4 TRBV7-9 CASSLGQGANEKLFF
TRBJ1-2 TRBV18 CASSPGAGKDYGYTF
TRBJ2-1 TRBV27 CASIAGHNEQFF
TRBJ2-1 TRBV30 CAWVRRMNNEQFF
TRBJ2-3 TRBV11-2 CASSSARTSTTDTQYF
TRBJ2-2 TRBV11-1 CASRRRVAGSTGELFF
TRBJ2-5 TRBV5-5 CASSLAQGSAETQYF
TRBJ2-1 TRBV19 CASKPYGGQSYNEQFF
TRBJ1-3 TRBV10-3 CAISEQGGTGNTIYF
TRBJ1-2 TRBV5-1 CASSPAQGNYGYTF
TRBJ2-7 TRBV4-2 CASSQSRLLSYEQYF
TRBJ1-3 TRBV11-3 CASSSQGNTIYF
TRBJ2-2 TRBV7-2 CASSAQSAANTGELFF
TRBJ2-5 TRBV27 CASSFLGQGLETQYF